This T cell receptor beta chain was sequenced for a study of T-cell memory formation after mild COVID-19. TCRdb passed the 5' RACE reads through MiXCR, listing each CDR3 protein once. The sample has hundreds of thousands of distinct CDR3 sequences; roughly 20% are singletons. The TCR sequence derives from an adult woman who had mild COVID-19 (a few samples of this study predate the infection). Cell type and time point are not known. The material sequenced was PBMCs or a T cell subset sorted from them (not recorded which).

CDR3 coding DNA: TGCGCCAGCAGGCGGGGACAGGGGGCTTCCTATAATTCACCCCTCCACTTT. It codes for CASRRGQGASYNSPLHF. The chain is built from TRBV5-1 and TRBJ1-6; 12 nucleotides line up with TRBD1. The V gene end was trimmed by 5 bases and the J gene end by 1 base; junction bases not matched to a gene: 4. Per the germline V gene, CDR1 is SGHRS and CDR2 is YFSETQ. The CDR3 loop spans 17 amino acids.